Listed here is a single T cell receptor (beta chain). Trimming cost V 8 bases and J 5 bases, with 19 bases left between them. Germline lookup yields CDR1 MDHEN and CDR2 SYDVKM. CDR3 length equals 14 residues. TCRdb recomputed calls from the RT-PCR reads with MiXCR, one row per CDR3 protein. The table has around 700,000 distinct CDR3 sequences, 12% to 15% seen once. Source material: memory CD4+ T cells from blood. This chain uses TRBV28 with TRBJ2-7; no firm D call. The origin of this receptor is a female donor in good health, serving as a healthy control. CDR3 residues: CASRLTIPADEQYF. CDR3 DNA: TGTGCCAGCCGCCTTACTATTCCGGCAGACGAGCAGTACTTC.